This T cell receptor beta chain appears in the sequencing data of a study of vaccination and CD4 T cells after COVID-19. About the study: Recovered patients in the cohort numbered six men and four women, two of them Hispanic. The peptides that stimulated the cells were overlapping spike peptides from SARS-CoV-2, HCoV-NL63, HCoV-OC43 and HCoV-229E.

The CDR3 contains 13 residues. The germline V gene has CDR1 SNHLY and CDR2 FYNNEI. V shed 2 bases and J shed 6 bases, with 9 bases lying between them. Indicated treatment: roughly nine-day PBMC culture with coronavirus spike peptide pools or control peptides (ViraFEST assay). IL-2 (around 9.1 IU/ml) and peptide pools (about 9.4 ug/ml) were added to cultures of over 1.5 million PBMCs per well. As for this clonotype: The antigen remains unidentified.

The Oncomine TCR Beta short-read assay was what sequenced the DNA obtained from cultured CD4+ T cells. TCRdb re-called the PCR reads through MiXCR, storing one row per CDR3 protein. The table records roughly 17,000 distinct CDR3 sequences, 30% to 40% of them present only once. Study-level points and caveats: Reactive clone data from convalescent patients indicated a median of about 86% appearing only post-vaccination.

The sequencing sample was made of cultured CD4+ T cells from blood. This clonotype originated in a human donor with COVID-19. The chain uses TRBV2 and TRBJ2-3; either TRBD1 or TRBD2 may supply D (5 bases each). Here the CDR3 reads CASSERWGDTQYF. The CDR3 DNA reads TGTGCCAGCAGTGAACGCTGGGGGGATACGCAGTATTTT.